This T cell receptor beta chain emerged from a study of cytomegalovirus exposure and HLA in healthy donors. Study outcomes and limitations: An analysis done earlier found most TCR beta V segments productive about 90% or about 30% of the time.

The study ran its PCR with 60 Vbeta and 13 Jbeta primers. Repertoires were generated with immunoSEQ multiplex PCR, while TCRdb's copy carries only in-frame clones and drops some. The sample includes 200,000 to 250,000 clones, roughly 85% of them seen just once. As for this clone: The antigen remains undetermined.

The CDR3 has 15 residues. Germline CDR1 and CDR2: SGHTA and FQGTGA. This receptor was identified in a girl between 2 and 10 years old in good health and CMV-seronegative. The chain recombines TRBV7-3 with TRBJ2-5, with 7 positions matching TRBD1. With the DNA end fitting TRBJ2-7 better, the J assignment may be wrong. The sequenced material came from PBMCs. The CDR3 nucleotides are TGTGCCAGCAAGTTCAGGGACAGCTTGTTCTACGAGCAGTACTTC. It yields the protein CASKFRDSLFYEQYF.